The clone carrying this T cell receptor (beta chain) has only one observation. As yet, its antigen is unknown. This sample's treatment: approximately 9-day PBMC culture with coronavirus spike peptide pools or control peptides (ViraFEST assay). Isolation of CD4+ T cells by negative selection took place after nine to ten days of culture. This specimen comes from a study of vaccination and CD4 T cells after COVID-19. Study-level results: No early post-infection timepoints were studied, and convalescent patients studied were relatively few. In convalescent patients, a median approximately 86% of reactive clones appeared only post-vaccination.

The CDR3 length is 14 residues. Germline V gene data show CDR1 as SGHVS and CDR2 as FNYEAQ. V was clipped by 4 bases and J by 5 bases, with 15 bases between them. With the Oncomine TCR Beta short-read assay, DNA from cultured CD4+ T cells was sequenced. Via MiXCR, TCRdb re-called the PCR reads, giving one row per CDR3 protein. The table lists about 18,000 distinct CDR3 sequences, about 50% of them singletons. This chain uses TRBV7-6 with TRBJ2-7; D is perhaps TRBD2 (6 bases). Sequenced input: CD4+ T cells from blood, cultured in vitro. This clonotype was sampled from a human donor who had recovered from COVID-19. This CDR3 reads CASSSGLRGHEQYF. CDR3 DNA sequence: TGTGCCAGCAGCTCCGGACTACGTGGCCACGAGCAGTACTTC.